This T cell receptor beta chain was retrieved from a study of T cell responses to AZD1222 COVID-19 vaccine. Points from the study as a whole: Without day 14 samples, only post-peak T cell repertoires were studied. Along spike, vaccine-associated CD4 TCRs were found throughout, with dominance at 160-218 and 743-854. Among AZD1222 vaccinees, only six were seropositive at baseline. Donors were chiefly white British, with a greater number of females, and clonal diversity was perhaps underestimated.

Sequenced by immunoSEQ multiplex PCR; TCRdb stores in-frame clones only, minus some. This table has over 100,000 clones, about 88% appearing once. As regards this clone: The antigen remains unidentified.

V dropped 3 bases and J dropped 7; count of bases not matched to a gene: 3. The germline CDR1 and CDR2 sequences are SGHTA and FQGNSA. The CDR3 consists of 14 residues. The sample in question was peripheral blood, obtained on day 0 of AZD1222 vaccination. The receptor was derived from an adult in good health. The genes are TRBV7-2 and TRBJ1-6, with 7 bases matching TRBD1. CDR3: CASSFSGGNSPLHF. The DNA of the CDR3 is TGTGCCAGCAGCTTTTCAGGGGGAAATTCACCCCTCCACTTT.